This entry describes one T cell receptor (beta chain). Its antigen is not identified. The data originate from a study of blood T cells in healthy people across ages. General study results and limits: A greater number of naive CD4+ cells and higher diversity distinguished long-lived donors from aged donors. The authors considered diversity estimates from one million T cells to be underestimates.

With a J-beta primer mix and a sample-barcoded 5' primer, a second PCR ran about 7 to 11 cycles. TCRdb used MiXCR to reprocess the 5' RACE reads, holding one entry per CDR3 protein. This sample has 500,000 to 700,000 distinct CDR3 sequences, with approximately 30% found just once. From germline, CDR1 is SQVTM and CDR2 ANQGSEA. The length of the CDR3 is 14 residues. Trimming removed 7 bases from V and 2 bases from J; junction bases left unmatched: 8. Each donor had approximately 10 milliliters of peripheral blood drawn. Sequences were obtained from blood. The sequence was obtained from a woman of 80 years or more in good health. V is TRBV29-1 and J is TRBJ2-1, with TRBD1 matching over 7 bases. As DNA, the CDR3 is TGCAGCGCTGCCCGGGACAGAACCTACAATGAGCAGTTCTTC. It is translated as CSAARDRTYNEQFF.